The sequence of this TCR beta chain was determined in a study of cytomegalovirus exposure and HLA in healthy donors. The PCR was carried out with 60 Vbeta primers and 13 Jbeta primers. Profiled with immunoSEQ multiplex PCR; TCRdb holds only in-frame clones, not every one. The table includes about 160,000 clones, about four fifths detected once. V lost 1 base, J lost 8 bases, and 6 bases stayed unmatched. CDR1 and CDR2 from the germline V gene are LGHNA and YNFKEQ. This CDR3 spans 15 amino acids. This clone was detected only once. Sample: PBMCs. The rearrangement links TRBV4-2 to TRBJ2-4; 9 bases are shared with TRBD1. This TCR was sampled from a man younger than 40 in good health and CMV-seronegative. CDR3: CASSQGGTGRDIQYF. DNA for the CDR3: TGTGCCAGCAGCCAAGGAGGGACAGGGCGAGACATTCAGTACTTC.